The sequence of this T cell receptor beta chain was determined in a study of human thymus T cells. Study findings and constraints: Among unrelated individuals, related research reported thymic repertoires that overlapped highly. Seemingly biased V and J gene usage marked thymic and blood repertoires.

The germline V gene has CDR1 SGHAT and CDR2 FQNNGV. The CDR3 runs 14 residues. V lost 1 base and J 4 bases, leaving 7 bases between the germline ends. Thymus tissue was removed during corrective cardiac surgery. Samples came from healthy Finnish infants during open corrective cardiac surgery. TCRdb's copy holds only in-frame clones and misses some; the assay was immunoSEQ multiplex PCR. Of tens of thousands of clones listed, 85% to 95% are singletons. Turning to this clone: Its antigen is currently unknown.

The gene calls are TRBV11-2 and TRBJ2-2; no reliable D call. The specimen sequenced was thymus tissue. The receptor's source is a girl younger than two with a congenital heart defect but otherwise immunologically healthy. In DNA form, the CDR3 reads TGTGCCAGCAGCTTAGCCCCTTCCACCGGGGAGCTGTTTTTT. It translates to CASSLAPSTGELFF.